This TCR beta chain was recovered during a study of T cell responses to AZD1222 COVID-19 vaccine. Study background: Second doses were pooled across both intervals (about 4 or about 12 weeks).

Assay: immunoSEQ multiplex PCR; the TCRdb copy retains only in-frame clones and omits some. In the table there are approximately 190,000 clones, approximately 91% of which are singletons. With V trimmed by 3 bases and J by 7 bases, 15 bases remained unmatched. Germline CDR1 and CDR2: LNHDA and SQIVND (reference sequence). CDR3 length: 17 amino acids. The chain has TRBV19 and TRBJ2-3; 8 nucleotides match TRBD1. The specimen was peripheral blood, collected on day 0 of AZD1222 vaccination. This receptor was identified in an adult in good health. The DNA for the CDR3 is TGTGCCAGTAGTATTACCCGGGACAGGAAACGCCCCAATACGCAGTATTTT. Its translation is CASSITRDRKRPNTQYF.